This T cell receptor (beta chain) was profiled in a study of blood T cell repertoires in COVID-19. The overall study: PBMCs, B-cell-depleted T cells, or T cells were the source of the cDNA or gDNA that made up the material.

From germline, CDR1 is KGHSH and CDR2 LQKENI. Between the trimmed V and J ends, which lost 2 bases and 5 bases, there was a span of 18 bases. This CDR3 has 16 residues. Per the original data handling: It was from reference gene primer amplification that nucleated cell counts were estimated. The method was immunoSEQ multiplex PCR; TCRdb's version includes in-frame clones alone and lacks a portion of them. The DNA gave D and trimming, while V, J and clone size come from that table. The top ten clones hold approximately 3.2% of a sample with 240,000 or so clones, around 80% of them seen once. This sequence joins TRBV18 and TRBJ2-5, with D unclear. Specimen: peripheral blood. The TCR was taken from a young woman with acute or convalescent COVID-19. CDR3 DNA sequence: TGTGCCAGCTCACCAAGTCCCTCTGGAGAGTTGGAGACCCAGTACTTC. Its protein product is CASSPSPSGELETQYF.